Shown below are 2 T cell receptor beta chains from a single sample sequenced in a study of low-dose radiotherapy and immunotherapy resistance in tumors. Time point specified: before trial treatment. Gene-specific TRAV and TRBV primers were used for first-strand cDNA, covering alpha and beta chains. For amplifying TCRs, the PCR ran for around 20 cycles with Phusion, which was used together with a constant-region primer and the adapter on the V primers. Each CDR3 protein is one row after TCRdb ran MiXCR on the reads. The sample carries more than 70,000 distinct CDR3 sequences, roughly 30% recorded once. The sample consisted of PBMCs, taken before treatment. Receptors originate from a female donor with ovarian cancer.

This clonotype was detected many times. The chain employs TRBV6-1 and TRBJ2-5, with D maybe TRBD2 (6 bases). The germline V gene encodes CDR1 MNHNS and CDR2 SASEGT. The CDR3 loop spans 14 amino acids. With 2 bases removed from V and 1 base from J, the gap between germline ends came to 8 bases. CDR3 region: CASSERRAQETQYF. The CDR3 nucleotides read TGTGCCAGCAGTGAAAGGAGGGCCCAAGAGACCCAGTACTTC.

The chain combines TRBV7-2 with TRBJ2-3; no definite D call. Germline values: CDR1 SGHTA, CDR2 FQGNSA. The V gene lost 5 bases and the J gene lost 2 bases, with 8 bases spanning the gap. This CDR3 spans 13 amino acids. CDR3 coding DNA: TGTGCCAGCAGCACCACTACCACAGATACGCAGTATTTT. Translation gives CASSTTTTDTQYF. The entire variable domain, with the rest obtained from reference TRBV7-2 and TRBJ2-3, is as follows: GAGVSQSPSNKVTEKGKDVELRCDPISGHTALYWYRQSLGQGLEFLIYFQGNSAPDKSGLPSDRFSAERTGGSVSTLTIQRTQQEDSAVYLCASSTTTTDTQYFGPGTRLTVL.